This T cell receptor beta chain was obtained from a study of a mutant IDH1 vaccine in newly diagnosed glioma (dated by TCRdb to about 2021). At the level of the whole study: Vaccination started 4-6 weeks after radiotherapy alone, or was given together with temozolomide cycles in the groups whose treatment included chemotherapy. Of the 25 to 40 treated patients, about 60% were male and approximately 40% were female, and the mean age was around 40 years. Prior to enrollment, patients had been given standard therapy consisting of radiotherapy alone, temozolomide alone, or radiochemotherapy with temozolomide, with the combination given to most patients. Visit V12 was the week-35 safety follow-up and visit V13 was the week-47 end of study. Peripheral blood samples were drawn at six visits, namely V03 (baseline), V05, V07, V10, V12 and V13. Longitudinal TCRB deep sequencing was done for about two dozen treated patients, wherever samples were available for exploratory analyses.

Library creation used the immunoSEQ multiplex PCR assay. Following the manufacturer's protocol, the hsTCRB Kit was used to amplify rearranged TCR beta chain sequences. An Illumina MiSeq was used to sequence the TCRB libraries. The paper's data handling went like this. Demultiplexing, trimming and gene mapping were performed with the kit vendor's proprietary platform. TCRdb's version of the immuneACCESS table is confined to in-frame rearrangements and falls short of the full clone set. An unresolved V gene accounts for under half of the shortfall where checked; the remainder is of unknown origin. Clone size and the V and J calls come from that table; the DNA yielded D and trimming. This sample holds 40,000 to 45,000 clones; 81% were observed only once. About 4.5% of the sample rests with the top ten. With regard to this clone: No antigen is known for it. Nothing much larger sits one base from this clone, and base qualities are not available.

Here V drops 4 bases and J drops 8 bases, and the junction holds 6 bases not matched to any gene. The germline V gene (reference sequence) yields MNHEY for CDR1 and SMNVEV for CDR2. From the cysteine up to the phenylalanine, the CDR3 has a length of 15 residues. The kept DNA is CDR3 alone, 45 bases in frame from the first base. The time point label on this specimen signifies: week 35, safety follow-up. Every vaccine dose consisted of 300 ug of a 20-mer mutant IDH1 peptide in Montanide, administered subcutaneously together with topical imiquimod. Eight vaccinations were administered to patients in weeks 1, 3, 5, 7, 11, 15, 19 and 23, corresponding to visits V03 through V10. Donors had newly diagnosed WHO grade 3 or 4 IDH1-mutant astrocytomas with loss of nuclear ATRX. The samples were drawn from NOA16, a multicentre, single-arm, open-label phase I trial in Germany that tested a mutant IDH1 peptide vaccine in humans for the first time. Genomic DNA for TCRB sequencing was extracted from EDTA blood using the DNeasy Blood and Tissue Kit.

What the work shows at the level of the full study, not this receptor alone: Pseudoprogression appeared unrelated to alterations in the top peripheral T cell clonotypes detected by TCRB sequencing. Across multiple MHC alleles, vaccine-induced immune responses were seen in more than 90% of patients. The authors stated that sample limitations prevented analyses of patient blood samples from being reproduced. Availability determined which PBMC samples were chosen for TCRB deep sequencing.

The specimen comprised PBMCs, sampled from a glioma patient whose treatment included an IDH1 peptide vaccine. The clonotype was recovered from a woman between 40 and 55 years old with glioma. Some clones in this sample may be carry-over from other donors' samples. The chain couples TRBV27 to TRBJ2-1; the junction holds 12 bases that match TRBD2. In nucleotides, the sequence is TGTGCCAGCAGTTCTGGACTAGCGGGGTGGGATGAGCAGTTCTTC. This codes for CASSSGLAGWDEQFF.